The 30 T cell receptor beta chains below come from one sample, sequenced in a study of cytomegalovirus exposure and HLA in healthy donors. The PCR was carried out with 60 Vbeta primers and 13 Jbeta primers. Assay used: immunoSEQ multiplex PCR; TCRdb lists only in-frame clones, some missing. The sample lists under 250,000 clones; under 85% were seen once. Sequencing was performed on PBMCs. Source of these receptors: a man aged 50-59 years in good health and CMV-seronegative.

As to this clone: At one boundary the junction diverges from the germline segment, which might be a read error. The V call is TRBV28, the J call TRBJ1-1; D is possibly TRBD1 (5 bases). From germline, CDR1 is MDHEN and CDR2 SYDVKM. CDR3 length equals 15 residues. CDR3 residues: CTSRRTETVNTEAFF. CDR3 DNA sequence: TGTACCAGCAGACGGACCGAGACAGTGAACACTGAAGCTTTCTTT. Together with reference TRBV28 and TRBJ1-1, the CDR3 gives the full variable domain: DVKVTQSSRYLVKRTGEKVFLECVQDMDHENMFWYRQDPGLGLRLIYFSYDVKMKEKGDIPEGYSVSREKKERFSLILESASTNQTSMYLCTSRRTETVNTEAFFGQGTRLTVV.

The genes are TRBV7-2 and TRBJ2-3; the D gene is possibly TRBD2 (6 bases). With 3 bases removed from V and 2 bases from J, the gap between germline ends came to 12 bases. The CDR3 spans 15 residues. Looked up from germline, CDR1 is SGHTA and CDR2 is FQGNSA. The CDR3 loop is CASSFRGGVTDTQYF. DNA for the CDR3: TGTGCCAGCAGCTTTAGAGGCGGGGTCACAGATACGCAGTATTTT.

This clone was counted a single time. The gene calls are TRBV19 and TRBJ2-7; TRBD1 matches at 7 bases. The CDR3 length is 14 residues. V was clipped by 4 bases and J by 2 bases; unmatched bases: 5. Germline CDR1 LNHDA, CDR2 SQIVND (reference sequence). The CDR3 is CASSTVTGTYEQYF. In DNA, the CDR3 is TGTGCCAGTAGTACCGTGACAGGGACCTACGAGCAGTACTTC.

The chain recombines TRBV10-3 with TRBJ2-1, with D perhaps matching TRBD1 (5 bases). The V and J ends lost 3 bases and 5 bases respectively, with 11 bases between them. The CDR3 length is 14 residues. Germline V gene lookup returns CDR1 ENHRY and CDR2 SYGVKD. The CDR3 region has the DNA TGTGCCATCAGTGATAGGGGTCTAGACAATGAGCAGTTCTTC. Residues: CAISDRGLDNEQFF.

The chain uses TRBV5-1 and TRBJ2-1, with a weak D call TRBD2 (6 bases). Trimming took 4 bases from V and 0 from J, leaving 11 bases between them. Per the germline V gene, CDR1 is SGHRS and CDR2 is YFSETQ. The CDR3 length is 15 residues. The CDR3 DNA follows: TGCGCCAGCAGCCCGGACGGGGGCTCCTACAATGAGCAGTTCTTC. Translated: CASSPDGGSYNEQFF.

CDR3 amino acids: CSAKDSTYGYTF. CDR3 nucleotide sequence: TGCAGCGCGAAGGACAGCACCTATGGCTACACCTTC. The V and J genes are TRBV29-1 and TRBJ1-2, with a weak D call TRBD1 (6 bases). CDR3 length equals 12 residues. Germline lookup yields CDR1 SQVTM and CDR2 ANQGSEA. Trimming cost V 7 bases and J 4 bases, with 13 bases left between them.

The gene calls are TRBV7-2 and TRBJ2-3; D is ambiguous. The length of the CDR3 is 16 residues. Germline V gene data show CDR1 as SGHTA and CDR2 as FQGNSA. V shed 5 bases and J shed 6 bases, with 21 bases lying between them. CDR3 DNA: TGTGCCAGCAGCGACCGTTTCGCGGATATTCGCGATACGCAGTATTTT. This encodes CASSDRFADIRDTQYF.

The rearrangement joins TRBV7-3 to TRBJ1-1; 9 nucleotides match TRBD1. J gave up 8 bases and V 5 bases, and 6 bases lay outside the gene matches. The length of the CDR3 is 13 residues. The germline V gene encodes CDR1 SGHTA and CDR2 FQGTGA. The CDR3, as DNA: TGTGCCAGCAGCACGACCGGGACAGGGGAAGCTTTCTTT. This encodes CASSTTGTGEAFF.

The V call is TRBV4-2, the J call TRBJ2-3; TRBD1 agrees at 12 bases. This CDR3 is built from 17 residues. In germline, CDR1 is LGHNA, CDR2 YNFKEQ. The V segment lost 1 base and the J segment 8 bases; nucleotides outside the gene matches: 10. The CDR3 sequence: CASSQAQGQGAKGTQYF. The DNA for the CDR3 is TGTGCCAGCAGCCAAGCCCAGGGACAGGGGGCAAAAGGTACGCAGTATTTT.

The CDR3 nucleotides read TGTGCCAGCAGCTTAGTGGGCGTCTCCTATAATTCACCCCTCCACTTT. It encodes CASSLVGVSYNSPLHF. The genes are TRBV13 and TRBJ1-6, with no clear D. This CDR3 is built from 16 residues. V dropped 1 base and J dropped 0 bases, with 7 bases sitting between them. CDR1 is PRHDT and CDR2 is FYEKMQ in the germline V gene (reference sequence).

This clone has a handful of counts. This chain connects TRBV28 to TRBJ2-2, with 10 bases lining up with TRBD1. CDR3 size: 15 residues. Germline CDR1 and CDR2: MDHEN and SYDVKM. Trimming took 4 bases from V and 5 from J; bases not matched to a gene: 4. CDR3 in amino acids: CASSSGTGETGELFF. CDR3 nucleotides: TGTGCCAGCAGTTCCGGGACAGGGGAAACCGGGGAGCTGTTTTTT. Combining the CDR3 with reference TRBV28 and TRBJ2-2 gives the whole variable domain DVKVTQSSRYLVKRTGEKVFLECVQDMDHENMFWYRQDPGLGLRLIYFSYDVKMKEKGDIPEGYSVSREKKERFSLILESASTNQTSMYLCASSSGTGETGELFFGEGSRLTVL.

The genes are TRBV14 and TRBJ2-7; 8 nucleotides agree with TRBD1. The CDR3 sequence is 15 residues long. The V gene end was trimmed by 3 bases and the J gene end by 2 bases; junction bases not matched to a gene: 6. In germline, CDR1 is SGHDN, CDR2 FVKESK. The CDR3 here is CASSHAGTGAYEQYF. As DNA, the CDR3 is TGTGCCAGCAGCCACGCCGGGACAGGTGCCTACGAGCAGTACTTC.

The chain has TRBV25-1 and TRBJ1-2, with TRBD1 matching 10 bases. The germline gives CDR1 MGHDK, CDR2 SYGVNS. After removal of 6 bases from V and 5 bases from J, the junction contained 6 bases not matched to a gene. CDR3 length equals 14 residues. The CDR3 reads CASSLTGGGYGYTF. CDR3 DNA sequence: TGTGCCAGCAGCCTGACAGGGGGCGGGTATGGCTACACCTTC.

The chain employs TRBV5-1 and TRBJ1-1; 9 nucleotides align to TRBD1. There are 16 residues in the CDR3. In germline, CDR1 is SGHRS, CDR2 YFSETQ. With 4 bases clipped from V and 7 bases from J, the junction kept 14 bases outside the gene matches. The DNA for the CDR3 is TGCGCCAGCAGCCCACAGGGGGCCTTTTCCAAATTTGAAGCTTTCTTT. It yields the protein CASSPQGAFSKFEAFF.

The table lists this clone with a few counts. Germline and junction disagree at one end, which may indicate a read error. In DNA, the CDR3 is TGTTCCAGCAGCTTAGCGGGGGGAGGCTACACCTTC. It yields the protein CSSSLAGGGYTF. The chain combines TRBV7-9 with TRBJ1-2; the D gene is possibly TRBD1 (5 bases). The germline CDR1 and CDR2 sequences are SEHNR and FQNEAQ (reference sequence). The CDR3 is 12 amino acids. The complete variable domain, with remaining parts taken from reference TRBV7-9 and TRBJ1-2, reads DTGVSQNPRHKITKRGQNVTFRCDPISEHNRLYWYRQTLGQGPEFLTYFQNEAQLEKSRLLSDRFSAERPKGSFSTLEIQRTEQGDSAMYLCSSSLAGGGYTFGSGTRLTVV.

The J gene is TRBJ1-4, the V gene TRBV5-1, with 11 bases matching TRBD1. V shed 4 bases and J 7 bases; nucleotides not matched to a gene: 3. CDR3 length: 14 amino acids. CDR1 is SGHRS, CDR2 YFSETQ, per germline. This chain's CDR3 is CASSPGQGVEKLFF. CDR3 bases: TGCGCCAGCAGCCCGGGACAGGGGGTTGAAAAACTGTTTTTT. Based on the CDR3 plus reference TRBV5-1 and TRBJ1-4, the full variable domain is KAGVTQTPRYLIKTRGQQVTLSCSPISGHRSVSWYQQTPGQGLQFLFEYFSETQRNKGNFPGRFSGRQFSNSRSEMNVSTLELGDSALYLCASSPGQGVEKLFFGSGTQLSVL.

The genes are TRBV6-6 and TRBJ2-7; 10 bases line up with TRBD2. V lost 4 bases, J lost 5 bases, and 5 bases stayed unmatched. CDR1 is MNHNY and CDR2 is SVGAGI in the germline V gene (reference sequence). This CDR3 region has 14 residues. Here the CDR3 reads CASSLAGGGNEQYF. The CDR3 DNA reads TGTGCCAGCAGTTTAGCGGGAGGAGGCAACGAGCAGTACTTC.

The chain has TRBV30 and TRBJ2-5, with a tentative D call TRBD2 (6 bases). CDR3 length: 14 residues. CDR1 and CDR2 (germline): GTSNPN, SVGIG (reference sequence). V was shortened by 0 bases and J by 4 bases, with 12 bases between the two germline ends. For the CDR3, the DNA is TGTGCCTGGAGTGTAGCTAGCGTTCCAGAGACCCAGTACTTC. Protein product: CAWSVASVPETQYF.

This clone was seen a few times. The CDR3 coding sequence is TGTGCCAGCAACAATCTAGCGGGAGGCACCGGGGAGCTGTTTTTT. It translates to CASNNLAGGTGELFF. This sequence joins TRBV27 and TRBJ2-2, with 11 bases matching TRBD2. Germline V gives CDR1 MNHEY, CDR2 SMNVEV (reference sequence). V gave up 7 bases and J gave up 4 bases; unmatched junction bases: 5. This CDR3 is built from 15 residues.

V gene TRBV28 combines with J gene TRBJ2-2; D is possibly TRBD2 (6 bases). CDR1 is MDHEN, CDR2 SYDVKM, per germline. Deletions cut 6 bases from V and 0 bases from J, with 11 bases between. This CDR3 contains 15 residues. CDR3 in DNA: TGTGCCAGCAGACGTGGCGGGACGAACACCGGGGAGCTGTTTTTT. This sequence encodes CASRRGGTNTGELFF. The full variable domain, with the rest looked up from reference TRBV28 and TRBJ2-2, is DVKVTQSSRYLVKRTGEKVFLECVQDMDHENMFWYRQDPGLGLRLIYFSYDVKMKEKGDIPEGYSVSREKKERFSLILESASTNQTSMYLCASRRGGTNTGELFFGEGSRLTVL.

This clone was seen once. J is TRBJ1-1 and V is TRBV4-1, with D perhaps TRBD1 (5 bases). Germline V gives CDR1 MGHRA, CDR2 YSYEKL. The V end was cut by 1 base, the J end by 3 bases, with 15 bases between. This CDR3 spans 16 amino acids. CDR3 amino acids: CASSQVHSTAYTEAFF. In DNA, the CDR3 is TGCGCCAGCAGCCAAGTCCATTCGACAGCTTACACTGAAGCTTTCTTT.

This clone was observed a few times. The V call is TRBV28, the J call TRBJ2-1; tentative D call: TRBD2 (6 bases). V shed 2 bases and J shed 4 bases, with 12 bases lying between them. Germline values: CDR1 MDHEN, CDR2 SYDVKM. The length of the CDR3 is 15 residues. In DNA, the CDR3 is TGTGCCAGCAGTTTAGGCGGGACCCATTACAATGAGCAGTTCTTC. Protein: CASSLGGTHYNEQFF.

CDR3 in DNA: TGCAGCGTTAGTGACCGGGACAGGGGCTACGAGCAGTACTTC. Protein product: CSVSDRDRGYEQYF. This chain uses TRBV29-1 with TRBJ2-7, with 10 bases lining up with TRBD1. V shed 5 bases, J shed 3 bases, and the junction held 7 bases outside the gene matches. This CDR3 has 14 residues. Germline V gene sequence: CDR1 SQVTM, CDR2 ANQGSEA.

The chain combines TRBV5-1 with TRBJ1-1; D gene uncertain. This CDR3 comprises 13 residues. The germline V gene encodes CDR1 SGHRS and CDR2 YFSETQ. The germline V and J ends were trimmed by 2 bases and 1 base, with 6 bases remaining between them. The CDR3 DNA reads TGCGCCAGCAGCTTTAACAGGAACACTGAAGCTTTCTTT. Translating it yields CASSFNRNTEAFF.

In nucleotides, the CDR3 is TGCGCCAGCAGCGGGACCTTAGCGGAAGTGTACAATGAGCAGTTCTTC. It translates to CASSGTLAEVYNEQFF. V usage is TRBV4-1 and J usage is TRBJ2-1, with D maybe TRBD2 (6 bases). Trimming stripped 5 bases from V and 4 bases from J, with 18 bases between. The CDR3 runs 16 residues. Germline V gives CDR1 MGHRA, CDR2 YSYEKL.

DNA of the CDR3: TGCGCCAGCAGCCAAGCAGGGGGTGAGCAGTACTTC. The encoded protein is CASSQAGGEQYF. The chain carries TRBV4-1 and TRBJ2-7; 7 bases are shared with TRBD1. The junction had 1 base not matched to a gene; V was cut back by 1 base and J by 7 bases. The CDR3 spans 12 residues. CDR1 MGHRA and CDR2 YSYEKL come from the germline V gene.

In this sample, this clone turned up a few times. V usage is TRBV5-6 and J usage is TRBJ2-3; D unclear. Germline CDR1 reads SGHDT; CDR2 reads YYEEEE. The CDR3 is 14 amino acids. V was shortened by 2 bases and J by 0 bases, with 7 bases between the two germline ends. The CDR3 sequence: CASSFLQSTDTQYF. The CDR3 DNA reads as TGTGCCAGCAGCTTTTTACAGAGCACAGATACGCAGTATTTT.

CDR3 DNA sequence: TGTGCCAGCAGTTTATATACTTTGAACACCGGGGAGCTGTTTTTT. Translated: CASSLYTLNTGELFF. The chain carries TRBV27 and TRBJ2-2; D is unresolved. The CDR3 is 15 amino acids. The germline CDR1 and CDR2 sequences are MNHEY and SMNVEV (reference sequence). V was pared by 1 base and J by 1 base, with 7 bases between.

The V call is TRBV5-1, the J call TRBJ1-4, with 10 bases that match TRBD1. V lost 2 bases to trimming and J lost 7 bases; unmatched junction nucleotides: 5. Looked up from germline, CDR1 is SGHRS and CDR2 is YFSETQ. CDR3 length: 15 amino acids. CDR3 coding DNA: TGCGCCAGCAGCTTAAGGACAGGGGGGGGTGAAAAACTGTTTTTT. The encoded protein is CASSLRTGGGEKLFF.

The chain uses TRBV2 and TRBJ2-6, with 7 bases fitting TRBD1. Germline CDR1 SNHLY, CDR2 FYNNEI. CDR3 length: 16 amino acids. After removal of 4 bases from V and 2 bases from J, the junction contained 5 bases not matched to a gene. Here the CDR3 reads CASSADRLPGANVLTF. The CDR3 DNA sequence: TGTGCCAGCAGTGCGGACAGGCTCCCTGGGGCCAACGTCCTGACTTTC.